This T cell receptor (beta chain) emerged from a study of T cell responses to AZD1222 COVID-19 vaccine. Study-level results: Seropositive status at baseline applied to only six AZD1222 recipients. After two AZD1222 doses, spike-specific TCR breadth and depth rose versus day 0. All repertoire sampling was performed exclusively after the peak T cell response.

Germline V CDR1 and CDR2: LGHNA, YSLEER. V gave up 4 bases and J gave up 13 bases, with 14 bases separating them. This CDR3 spans 13 amino acids. This table comes from immunoSEQ multiplex PCR, and its TCRdb copy is limited to in-frame clones, with some not included. This table has some 150,000 clones, 80% to 95% appearing once. Comment on this clone: What it binds is unknown.

This TCR was recovered from an adult in good health. This chain connects TRBV4-3 to TRBJ1-6; no definite D call. Source: peripheral blood, taken on day 0 of MenACWY control vaccination. The CDR3 region has the DNA TGCGCCAGCAGCCCTCGGGCCGGAGGGCCCCTCCACTTT. Its translation is CASSPRAGGPLHF.